Presented here are 21 T cell receptor beta chains from one specimen sequenced in a study of blood T cells in healthy people across ages. Together with a sample-barcoded 5' primer, a J-beta primer mix was included in a second PCR lasting roughly 7 to 11 cycles. TCRdb reanalysed the 5' RACE reads using MiXCR and keeps one entry per CDR3 protein. Among roughly 1.6 million distinct CDR3 sequences listed, about 31% were seen once. Sequencing was performed on blood. These receptors were obtained from a woman in her twenties or thirties in good health.

The rearrangement links TRBV12-3 or TRBV12-4 to TRBJ2-3; the match to TRBD2 covers 11 bases. V was clipped by 5 bases and J by 6 bases; unmatched bases: 4. The CDR3 consists of 14 residues. CDR3 amino acids: CASSISSGRDTQYF. DNA of the CDR3: TGTGCCAGCAGTATTTCTAGCGGGAGGGATACGCAGTATTTT.

This clonotype was observed once. The chain couples TRBV6-1 to TRBJ2-2; D uncertain. The CDR3 is 13 amino acids. The ends were cut back, 4 bases at V and 2 bases at J, with 5 bases in the middle. From germline, CDR1 is MNHNS and CDR2 SASEGT. The CDR3 sequence: CASSAINTGELFF. The DNA for the CDR3 is TGTGCCAGCAGTGCTATTAACACCGGGGAGCTGTTTTTT.

The chain recombines TRBV7-9 with TRBJ1-2, with D perhaps matching TRBD1 (5 bases). Germline V gene data show CDR1 as SEHNR and CDR2 as FQNEAQ (reference sequence). The CDR3 consists of 14 residues. The V and J ends lost 1 base and 4 bases respectively, with 10 bases between them. The CDR3 DNA is TGTGCCAGCAGCTTAGAGACAGTGGGCTATGGCTACACCTTC. Protein sequence: CASSLETVGYGYTF.

This clonotype showed up many times. The chain is built from TRBV29-1 and TRBJ2-7; a possible D gene is TRBD1 (5 bases). The CDR3 runs to 14 residues. Trimming took off 0 bases at V and 0 bases at J, with 9 bases between the two ends. CDR1 SQVTM and CDR2 ANQGSEA come from the germline V gene. This chain's CDR3 is CSVEDRAISYEQYF. CDR3 nucleotides: TGCAGCGTTGAAGACAGGGCCATCTCCTACGAGCAGTACTTC.

This chain joins TRBV10-3 and TRBJ2-3; D possibly corresponds to TRBD2 (7 bases). CDR3 size: 18 residues. Germline assignment: CDR1 ENHRY and CDR2 SYGVKD. V lost 4 bases to trimming and J lost 3 bases, with 23 bases between them. The CDR3 region is CAISGGWSGGAGTDTQYF. The CDR3 nucleotides read TGTGCCATCAGTGGGGGATGGTCGGGGGGCGCCGGAACAGATACGCAGTATTTT.

The J gene is TRBJ2-5, the V gene TRBV7-3, with 7 bases matching TRBD2. Trimming cost V 1 base and J 0 bases; bases outside gene matches: 8. The CDR3 consists of 17 residues. Per germline, CDR1 SGHTA and CDR2 FQGTGA. CDR3 sequence (DNA): TGTGCCAGCAGCTTAAGGGATACTAGCGCCTACCAAGAGACCCAGTACTTC. It encodes CASSLRDTSAYQETQYF. Based on the CDR3 plus reference TRBV7-3 and TRBJ2-5, the full variable domain is GAGVSQTPSNKVTEKGKYVELRCDPISGHTALYWYRQSLGQGPEFLIYFQGTGAADDSGLPNDRFFAVRPEGSVSTLKIQRTERGDSAVYLCASSLRDTSAYQETQYFGPGTRLLVL.

A note on this clonotype: One base away lies a much larger clone, so this may be a sequencing read error. The V call is TRBV27, the J call TRBJ2-2; 11 bases are a match to TRBD2. Germline assignment: CDR1 MNHEY and CDR2 SMNVEV (reference sequence). This CDR3 comprises 20 residues. The CDR3 nucleotides are TGTGCCAGCAGTTTTTTGACTAGCGGGGCCCTTAAGCAGGGCACCGCGGAGCTGTTTTTT. Protein product: CASSFLTSGALKQGTAELFF.

CDR3 loop: CASSRSEQYF. The CDR3 DNA is TGTGCCAGCAGTAGGAGCGAGCAGTACTTC. The V and J genes are TRBV6-5 and TRBJ2-7, with unresolved D. V gave up 5 bases and J gave up 6 bases, with 5 bases separating them. CDR3 length equals 10 residues. Germline assignment: CDR1 MNHEY and CDR2 SVGAGI.

The chain links TRBV9 to TRBJ2-1, with D perhaps matching TRBD2 (7 bases). The CDR3 spans 14 residues. Germline-derived CDR1 and CDR2 are SGDLS and YYNGEE. Trimming pared 8 bases from V and 5 bases from J, leaving 17 bases between. The CDR3: CASGDRGGDNEQFF. CDR3 nucleotides: TGTGCCAGTGGGGATAGGGGGGGTGACAATGAGCAGTTCTTC.

This clonotype was found many times. The chain has TRBV29-1 and TRBJ2-3; D is possibly TRBD1 or TRBD2 (6 bases each). The CDR3 is 13 amino acids. V lost 4 bases and J lost 6, with 14 bases in between. CDR1 and CDR2 from the germline V gene are SQVTM and ANQGSEA. DNA of the CDR3: TGCAGCGTTGCGTGGGGGGCGGGTGATACGCAGTATTTT. It translates to CSVAWGAGDTQYF.

This clonotype was observed once. This clone may be a read error of a much larger clone one base away. V is TRBV7-2 and J is TRBJ1-2, with 8 bases fitting TRBD1. Germline CDR1 and CDR2: SGHTA and FQGNSA. CDR3 size: 14 residues. CDR3 nucleotide sequence: TGTGCCGGCAGCTTACCAGGGGGCAAGGGCGGCTACACCTTC. Translated, it gives CAGSLPGGKGGYTF.

A word on this clonotype: A much larger clone differs by one base, so this may be a read error. The CDR3 loop is CASNSGTGEKLFF. CDR3 nucleotides: TGTGCCAGCAACTCCGGGACAGGGGAAAAACTGTTTTTT. This chain joins TRBV7-2 and TRBJ1-4; 9 bases fit TRBD1. V trimming: 7 bases; J trimming: 8 bases; junction bases outside the gene matches: 5. This CDR3 comprises 13 residues. Germline lookup yields CDR1 SGHTA and CDR2 FQGNSA.

This chain uses TRBV27 with TRBJ1-1, with TRBD1 matching over 10 bases. This CDR3 comprises 14 residues. V gave up 6 bases and J gave up 8 bases; unmatched junction bases: 9. The germline V gene encodes CDR1 MNHEY and CDR2 SMNVEV (reference sequence). CDR3: CASSPIGTGAEAFF. The CDR3 DNA reads as TGTGCCAGCAGCCCAATCGGGACAGGGGCCGAAGCTTTCTTT.

In its sample, this clonotype was seen a few times. The rearrangement joins TRBV4-1 to TRBJ2-7, with a tentative D call TRBD1 (6 bases). CDR1 and CDR2 from the germline V gene are MGHRA and YSYEKL. This CDR3 is 17 amino acids long. V lost 4 bases, J lost 0 bases, and 19 bases lay in between. The CDR3 sequence: CASSPTSGMDSSYEQYF. CDR3 DNA: TGCGCCAGCAGCCCAACCTCCGGGATGGACAGCTCCTACGAGCAGTACTTC.

The V call is TRBV4-2, the J call TRBJ2-7; possibly TRBD2 for D (5 bases). From germline, CDR1 is LGHNA and CDR2 YNFKEQ. The CDR3 has 15 residues. V dropped 1 base and J dropped 5 bases, with 15 bases sitting between them. For the CDR3, the DNA is TGTGCCAGCAGCCAAGTGACTCCGACTATCCACGAGCAGTACTTC. This codes for CASSQVTPTIHEQYF.

The V gene is TRBV6-5, the J gene TRBJ2-5; TRBD1 might be the D (8 bases). The J call is uncertain, as TRBJ2-7 better fits the DNA end. The CDR3 sequence is 15 residues long. From germline, CDR1 is MNHEY and CDR2 SVGAGI. CDR3 in DNA: TGTGCCAGCAGTTATCAAAACAGGGGGGGCTACGAGCAGTACTTC. Its protein product is CASSYQNRGGYEQYF.

Remarks on this clonotype: Sequence at one end of the junction differs from germline and may be a read error. The chain has TRBV7-7 and TRBJ2-1; D remains unclear. The germline gives CDR1 SSHAT, CDR2 FNYEAQ (reference sequence). This CDR3 contains 15 residues. The CDR3 loop is CASSFGQSSCNEQFF. In DNA form, the CDR3 reads TGTGCCAGCAGCTTCGGGCAGAGCTCCTGCAATGAGCAGTTCTTC. The variable domain in full, with the rest retrieved from reference TRBV7-7 and TRBJ2-1, is GAGVSQSPRYKVTKRGQDVTLRCDPISSHATLYWYQQALGQGPEFLTYFNYEAQPDKSGLPSDRFSAERPEGSISTLTIQRTEQRDSAMYRCASSFGQSSCNEQFFGPGTRLTVL.

This clonotype was detected only a few times. This chain connects TRBV10-3 to TRBJ1-1; a weak D match, TRBD1 (6 bases). Germline V gene sequence: CDR1 ENHRY, CDR2 SYGVKD. The CDR3 totals 16 residues. Trimming left V 5 bases short and J 0 bases short, with 16 bases between. The DNA for the CDR3 is TGTGCCATCAGTCCCATCGAGGGGGACATGAACACTGAAGCTTTCTTT. Protein product: CAISPIEGDMNTEAFF.

The chain joins TRBV24-1 to TRBJ1-2; unclear D gene. The length of the CDR3 is 14 residues. Germline V gives CDR1 KGHDR, CDR2 SFDVKD. Trimming pared 4 bases from V and 3 bases from J, leaving 11 bases between. CDR3 protein: CATSDPNIDYGYTF. CDR3 sequence (DNA): TGTGCCACCAGTGACCCGAATATAGACTATGGCTACACCTTC.

This clonotype was recorded a few times. This rearrangement joins TRBV9 to TRBJ2-1; TRBD2 aligns across 11 bases. V dropped 4 bases and J dropped 5; count of bases not matched to a gene: 8. CDR1 is SGDLS and CDR2 is YYNGEE in the germline V gene. The CDR3 has 16 residues. In nucleotides, the CDR3 is TGTGCCAGCAGCAATAGACTAGCGGGACCCAACAATGAGCAGTTCTTC. This gives the protein CASSNRLAGPNNEQFF.

The gene calls are TRBV6-1 and TRBJ1-5; D uncertain. The CDR3 runs to 12 residues. V was pared by 5 bases and J by 5 bases, with 7 bases between. CDR1 MNHNS and CDR2 SASEGT come from the germline V gene. The DNA for the CDR3 is TGTGCCAGCAGTCAGAGTCATCAGCCCCAGCATTTT. It translates to CASSQSHQPQHF.